Described below is a single TCR beta chain sequence and its context. The method was immunoSEQ multiplex PCR; TCRdb's version includes in-frame clones alone and lacks a portion of them. The sample carries about 79,000 clones, around nine tenths recorded once. This sample was taken from a study of T cell changes during pregnancy in multiple sclerosis. The sequencing used CD4+ T cells from peripheral blood mononuclear cells, collected in the second trimester of pregnancy. The TCR comes from a female donor with multiple sclerosis, enrolled in a pregnancy study.

CDR3 nucleotide sequence: TGTGCCAGCAGCGTAGCAGCCCTGGGGGGTTGGGGCTCCTACGAGCAGTACTTC. It specifies CASSVAALGGWGSYEQYF. J is TRBJ2-7 and V is TRBV9; possibly TRBD2 for D (6 bases). V shed 0 bases and J shed 0 bases, with 19 bases lying between them. Germline CDR1 SGDLS, CDR2 YYNGEE. The CDR3 extends over 18 amino acids.